This T cell receptor (beta chain) was captured in a study of cytomegalovirus exposure and HLA in healthy donors. Whole-study results and caveats: In a later analysis, at a false discovery rate of 0.05, 17,000 or so TCR beta sequences were associated with HLA alleles.

CDR1 MNHEY and CDR2 SMNVEV come from the germline V gene (reference sequence). V was pared by 3 bases and J by 0 bases, with 1 base of the junction left unmatched. This CDR3 comprises 14 residues. The PCR contained 60 Vbeta and 13 Jbeta primers. As originally analysed: A later analysis counted 65 million to 95 million unique TCR beta chains, around 10 million shared. Some clones are missing from TCRdb's copy, which holds only in-frame ones; the method was immunoSEQ multiplex PCR. V, J and clone size derive from that table, while D and trimming were established from the DNA sequence. Of under 200,000 clones listed, roughly 85% are singletons. On this clone itself: Antigen: not known.

Sample: PBMCs. V usage is TRBV27 and J usage is TRBJ2-7; 8 bases fit TRBD2. The clonotype comes from a woman aged 40 to 50 in good health and CMV-seronegative. The CDR3 bases are TGTGCCAGCAGTTTTCGGGAGGGCTCCTACGAGCAGTACTTC. This encodes CASSFREGSYEQYF.